Presented here are 25 T cell receptor beta chains from one specimen sequenced in a study of CD8 T cells in Susac syndrome. The RNA input was 0.5 to 1 ug, and it was reverse transcribed with random hexamers. MiXCR, applied by TCRdb to the immunoSEQ multiplex PCR reads, yields one record per CDR3 protein. The sample shows 56,000 or so distinct CDR3 sequences, around 93% of them seen only once. The sample taken for sequencing was CD8+ T cells from PBMCs. These receptors all stem from a human donor with Susac syndrome.

The chain joins TRBV19 to TRBJ2-3; no definite D call. The CDR3 is 15 residues long. Trimming removed 5 bases from V and 0 bases from J, with 12 bases in between. Looked up from germline, CDR1 is LNHDA and CDR2 is SQIVND (reference sequence). The CDR3: CASSWTHESTDTQYF. The CDR3 nucleotides read TGTGCCAGTAGTTGGACGCACGAGAGCACAGATACGCAGTATTTT. Full variable domain (remainder filled in from reference TRBV19 and TRBJ2-3): DGGITQSPKYLFRKEGQNVTLSCEQNLNHDAMYWYRQDPGQGLRLIYYSQIVNDFQKGDIAEGYSVSREKKESFPLTVTSAQKNPTAFYLCASSWTHESTDTQYFGPGTRLTVL.

The CDR3 coding sequence is TGCAGTGCTAGAGTGTTTGGAAGACTAGAGGGGTACAATGAGCAGTTCTTC. Its protein is CSARVFGRLEGYNEQFF. This chain joins TRBV20-1 and TRBJ2-1; D is possibly TRBD2 (6 bases). The CDR3 covers 17 residues. V was clipped by 1 base and J by 4 bases, with 20 bases between them. CDR1 DFQATT and CDR2 SNEGSKA come from the germline V gene (reference sequence).

This rearrangement joins TRBV10-3 to TRBJ2-5; D is ambiguous. The ends were cut back, 4 bases at V and 2 bases at J, with 11 bases in the middle. The germline V gene encodes CDR1 ENHRY and CDR2 SYGVKD. This CDR3 is built from 14 residues. CDR3: CAISASVEQETQYF. In DNA, the CDR3 is TGTGCCATCAGTGCATCGGTAGAACAAGAGACCCAGTACTTC.

This rearrangement joins TRBV13 to TRBJ2-3; D not resolved. V was shortened by 5 bases and J by 2 bases, with 8 bases between the two germline ends. Per the germline V gene, CDR1 is PRHDT and CDR2 is FYEKMQ (reference sequence). The CDR3 contains 13 residues. CDR3 in DNA: TGTGCCAGCAGCCACCTGGACACAGATACGCAGTATTTT. This gives the protein CASSHLDTDTQYF.

The CDR3 DNA follows: TGCAGTGCCCAAATCCCCCCGGGGGGGATGGATGAGCAGTTCTTC. Translated, it gives CSAQIPPGGMDEQFF. This chain connects TRBV20-1 to TRBJ2-1, with 8 nucleotides matching TRBD2. The CDR3 has 15 amino acids. V trimming: 6 bases; J trimming: 8 bases; junction bases outside the gene matches: 15. CDR1 and CDR2 (germline): DFQATT, SNEGSKA (reference sequence).

The chain couples TRBV19 to TRBJ1-2; no definite D call. The CDR3 is 11 residues long. Germline V gene sequence: CDR1 LNHDA, CDR2 SQIVND (reference sequence). V lost 3 bases and J lost 8, with 7 bases in between. CDR3 DNA sequence: TGTGCCAGTAGTATTGGGGAGGGCTACACCTTC. This sequence encodes CASSIGEGYTF.

This chain joins TRBV7-8 and TRBJ2-5; TRBD1 agrees at 7 bases. V trimming: 0 bases; J trimming: 2 bases; junction bases outside the gene matches: 6. The CDR3 is 16 amino acids. CDR1 SGHVS and CDR2 FQNEAQ come from the germline V gene. CDR3 DNA sequence: TGTGCCAGCAGCTTAGCGCTAAGGACAGGTCAAGAGACCCAGTACTTC. This codes for CASSLALRTGQETQYF.

The chain is built from TRBV19 and TRBJ2-1, with D perhaps matching TRBD1 or TRBD2 (6 bases each). Germline V gives CDR1 LNHDA, CDR2 SQIVND (reference sequence). V was cut by 7 bases and J by 8 bases, with 21 bases left in between. This CDR3 region has 15 residues. The CDR3 spells CASNPAGGSFDEQFF. CDR3 nucleotide sequence: TGTGCCAGTAATCCCGCCGGGGGCAGTTTCGATGAGCAGTTCTTC.

The V gene is TRBV7-2, the J gene TRBJ2-7; D ambiguous. V lost 6 bases, J lost 6 bases, and 18 bases lay in between. Germline V gene lookup returns CDR1 SGHTA and CDR2 FQGNSA. The CDR3 covers 14 residues. The CDR3 sequence is CASSRNPTTPEQYF. In DNA, the CDR3 is TGTGCCAGCAGTCGAAACCCCACTACTCCCGAGCAGTACTTC.

The rearrangement links TRBV4-2 to TRBJ2-7, with D unclear. This CDR3 comprises 13 residues. Germline lookup yields CDR1 LGHNA and CDR2 YNFKEQ. Trimming took 0 bases from V and 3 from J, leaving 6 bases between them. In nucleotides, the CDR3 is TGTGCCAGCAGCCAAGATTTCAACTACGAGCAGTACTTC. This codes for CASSQDFNYEQYF.

The CDR3 protein is CASSFEGPRGGEQFF. The CDR3, as DNA: TGTGCCAGCAGCTTTGAGGGACCGCGGGGCGGTGAGCAGTTCTTC. This chain uses TRBV5-8 with TRBJ2-1; possibly TRBD2 for D (6 bases). This CDR3 is 15 amino acids long. V was cut by 2 bases and J by 9 bases, with 18 bases left in between. CDR1 SGHTS and CDR2 YDEGEE come from the germline V gene.

The chain uses TRBV9 and TRBJ1-2; D remains ambiguous. The germline V gene encodes CDR1 SGDLS and CDR2 YYNGEE. The CDR3 is 12 amino acids. Trimming took off 0 bases at V and 6 bases at J, with 6 bases between the two ends. The CDR3 bases are TGTGCCAGCAGCGTAGGCCTTAATGGCTACACCTTC. As protein: CASSVGLNGYTF.

The V gene is TRBV7-2, the J gene TRBJ1-6, with D maybe TRBD1 (5 bases). The length of the CDR3 is 15 residues. Trimming stripped 1 base from V and 7 bases from J, with 11 bases between. Per the germline V gene, CDR1 is SGHTA and CDR2 is FQGNSA. CDR3 in amino acids: CASSLGRGDNSPLHF. CDR3 DNA: TGTGCCAGCAGCTTAGGGCGCGGGGACAATTCACCCCTCCACTTT.

This rearrangement joins TRBV29-1 to TRBJ2-7; D gene uncertain. V was trimmed by 7 bases and J by 4 bases, leaving 17 bases between them. The CDR3 is 13 amino acids. Germline V lookup: CDR1 SQVTM, CDR2 ANQGSEA. For the CDR3, the DNA is TGCAGCGCGCTTCCGGACGGATTTTACGAGCAGTACTTC. Its translation: CSALPDGFYEQYF.

J is TRBJ2-7 and V is TRBV12-3 or TRBV12-4; D may correspond to TRBD1 or TRBD2 (5 bases each). V was clipped by 3 bases and J by 0 bases, with 12 bases between them. This CDR3 region has 15 residues. The CDR3 DNA reads as TGTGCCAGCAGTTTCCAGGGACGTGGCTCCTACGAGCAGTACTTC. Translated: CASSFQGRGSYEQYF.

V is TRBV20-1 and J is TRBJ2-2; TRBD1 might be the D (5 bases). This CDR3 comprises 13 residues. CDR1 is DFQATT, CDR2 SNEGSKA, per germline (reference sequence). The V end was cut by 3 bases, the J end by 4 bases, with 9 bases between. The CDR3 protein is CSARDTGTGELFF. The CDR3 DNA follows: TGCAGTGCTAGGGACACTGGCACCGGGGAGCTGTTTTTT.

The chain joins TRBV7-6 to TRBJ2-1; D is possibly TRBD1 (5 bases). The CDR3 is made up of 14 amino acids. The germline V gene has CDR1 SGHVS and CDR2 FNYEAQ. Trimming shortened V by 2 bases and J by 8 bases, and 13 bases separated the two germline ends. The CDR3 spells CASSLTQGRHEQFF. In DNA form, the CDR3 reads TGTGCCAGCAGCTTAACCCAGGGTAGGCATGAGCAGTTCTTC.

This chain uses TRBV7-3 with TRBJ2-3; D remains ambiguous. The CDR3 is made up of 13 amino acids. Trimming cost V 1 base and J 2 bases, with 4 bases left between them. Germline CDR1 is SGHTA and CDR2 is FQGTGA. CDR3 nucleotide sequence: TGTGCCAGCAGCTTAATATCCACAGATACGCAGTATTTT. It specifies CASSLISTDTQYF.

The chain recombines TRBV18 with TRBJ2-7, with a weak D call TRBD2 (6 bases). Trimming cost V 6 bases and J 5 bases, with 20 bases left between them. The CDR3 contains 15 residues. Germline-derived CDR1 and CDR2 are KGHSH and LQKENI. The CDR3 protein is CASSPNKGGSHEQYF. The CDR3 region has the DNA TGTGCCAGCTCGCCAAATAAGGGAGGCAGCCACGAGCAGTACTTC.

This rearrangement joins TRBV9 to TRBJ1-2; weak D call: TRBD1 (6 bases). Per the germline V gene, CDR1 is SGDLS and CDR2 is YYNGEE. The germline V and J ends were trimmed by 4 bases and 6 bases, with 13 bases remaining between them. The length of the CDR3 is 13 residues. The CDR3 DNA follows: TGTGCCAGCAGCCATGGGGACATGCATGGCTACACCTTC. It is translated as CASSHGDMHGYTF.

This clonotype came up once. The rearrangement links TRBV4-3 to TRBJ2-2; D is unclear. Germline CDR1 LGHNA, CDR2 YSLEER. Trimming left V 0 bases short and J 6 bases short, with 11 bases between. The CDR3 runs to 15 residues. For the CDR3, the DNA is TGCGCCAGCAGCCAAGATAGGGCCACCTCCGGGGAGCTGTTTTTT. Protein product: CASSQDRATSGELFF.

The rearrangement uses TRBV12-5 and TRBJ2-7; D is possibly TRBD1 (5 bases). The CDR3 runs to 16 residues. Germline V lookup: CDR1 LGHNT, CDR2 FRNRAP. The ends were cut back, 1 base at V and 2 bases at J, with 15 bases in the middle. Written as DNA, the CDR3 is TGTGCTAGTGGTTTGGCCCAGGGAAGCAGGACCTACGAGCAGTACTTC. Translation gives CASGLAQGSRTYEQYF.

The V and J genes are TRBV3-1 and TRBJ1-2; possible D gene TRBD1, 5 bases. The CDR3 is 15 amino acids. V gave up 5 bases and J gave up 4 bases, with 17 bases separating them. Germline V gives CDR1 LGHDT, CDR2 YNNKEL (reference sequence). This CDR3 is CASSKRIRGTYGYTF. The DNA for the CDR3 is TGTGCCAGCAGCAAAAGGATACGGGGCACCTATGGCTACACCTTC.

J is TRBJ1-1 and V is TRBV6-1; D remains unclear. V was cut by 3 bases and J by 1 base, with 6 bases left in between. The CDR3 spans 13 residues. The germline CDR1 and CDR2 sequences are MNHNS and SASEGT. The CDR3 sequence: CASSDFRNTEAFF. CDR3 nucleotide sequence: TGTGCCAGCAGTGATTTCAGGAACACTGAAGCTTTCTTT.

The chain carries TRBV7-9 and TRBJ2-1, with 11 positions matching TRBD2. There are 16 residues in the CDR3. CDR1 is SEHNR, CDR2 FQNEAQ, per germline (reference sequence). The ends lost 4 bases at V and 8 bases at J; junction bases unmatched: 10. The CDR3 protein is CASSSIVAGGRDEQFF. For the CDR3, the DNA is TGTGCCAGCAGCTCTATCGTAGCGGGGGGGCGGGATGAGCAGTTCTTC. Full variable domain (rest looked up from reference TRBV7-9 and TRBJ2-1): DTGVSQNPRHKITKRGQNVTFRCDPISEHNRLYWYRQTLGQGPEFLTYFQNEAQLEKSRLLSDRFSAERPKGSFSTLEIQRTEQGDSAMYLCASSSIVAGGRDEQFFGPGTRLTVL.